The sequence of this TCR beta chain was determined in a study of T-cell reconstitution after alpha-beta-depleted transplantation in children. Construction of the TCRbeta library involved unique molecular identifiers. From the PCR reads, TCRdb called clonotypes with MiXCR, one entry per CDR3 protein. The table lists roughly 350,000 distinct CDR3 sequences, about 17% of them singletons. Sample: PBMCs, mostly from graft donor cells, taken 360 days after TCRalphabeta/CD19-depleted stem cell transplant. The receptor comes from a male patient under 10 years old who had a stem cell transplant for acute lymphoblastic leukemia, so the T cells may come from the graft donor.

DNA of the CDR3: TGTGCCAGCAGCTTACTGGGGGCAGGGAACAATCAGCCCCAGCATTTT. It is translated as CASSLLGAGNNQPQHF. This chain links TRBV7-2 with TRBJ1-5; a possible D gene is TRBD1 (6 bases). This CDR3 region has 16 residues. Germline V CDR1 and CDR2: SGHTA, FQGNSA. V lost 2 bases and J lost 3, with 14 bases in between.